This is a list of T cell receptor beta chains from one sample in a study of cytomegalovirus exposure and HLA in healthy donors. The repertoire was sequenced with immunoSEQ multiplex PCR; TCRdb's copy has only in-frame clones and lacks some. The sample records 45,000 to 55,000 clones, less than 70% being singletons. Sequenced sample: PBMCs. The receptors here all came from a human donor in good health. The CDR3 runs from the conserved cysteine through the conserved F or W. A D gene is named only where the DNA matches it firmly. Clone size is not always given. Where it is, it says once, few, many or a class for expanded clones.

J | D | size | V | length | DNA | CDR3
TRBJ1-4 | - | - | TRBV29-1 | 12 | TGCAGCGCCCATTACACCAATGGAAAACTGTTTTTT | CSAHYTNGKLFF
TRBJ2-7 | - | - | TRBV28 | 11 | TGTGCCAGCGGACAGTATTACGAGCAGTACTTC | CASGQYYEQYF
TRBJ2-5 | TRBD1 | - | TRBV5-1 | 15 | TGCGCCAGCAGCGAAGCAGGGACAGCCCAAGAGACCCAGTACTTC | CASSEAGTAQETQYF
TRBJ2-3 | TRBD2 | - | TRBV2 | 17 | TGTGCCAGCAGTTACCTCTCCAGCGGGGGGGCAACAGATACGCAGTATTTT | CASSYLSSGGATDTQYF
TRBJ1-1 | - | - | TRBV7-2 | 12 | TGTGCCAGCAGCTTACACTACACTGAAGCTTTCTTT | CASSLHYTEAFF
TRBJ2-5 | TRBD1 | - | TRBV7-9 | 15 | TGTGCCAGCAGGCCCGGGACAGGGTACCAAGAGACCCAGTACTTC | CASRPGTGYQETQYF
TRBJ2-7 | TRBD2 | few | TRBV11-2 | 16 | TGTGCCAGCAGCTTGGCTCTAGCGGGGGGCTCCTACGAGCAGTACTTC | CASSLALAGGSYEQYF
TRBJ1-2 | - | - | TRBV16 | 15 | TGTGCCAGCAGCGCCGGATGGACAGTGAACTATGGCTACACCTTC | CASSAGWTVNYGYTF
TRBJ2-5 | - | - | TRBV4-3 | 15 | TGCGCCAGCAGCCGCGGGACGGTGACACAAGAGACCCAGTACTTC | CASSRGTVTQETQYF
TRBJ1-2 | TRBD1 | - | TRBV5-4 | 15 | TGTGCCAGCAGCTGGGACAGGTCAAACCTCTATGGCTACACCTTC | CASSWDRSNLYGYTF
TRBJ1-6 | TRBD1 | - | TRBV5-1 | 16 | TGCGCCAGCAGCACCCGACAGGGACCTCTTAATTCACCCCTCCACTTT | CASSTRQGPLNSPLHF